This T cell receptor beta chain emerged from a study of blood T cell repertoires in COVID-19. Original processing notes: The assay estimated nucleated cells by amplifying reference gene primers. The assay was immunoSEQ multiplex PCR, and TCRdb's table has in-frame clones only and misses some. That table supplies the V and J calls and clone size; D and trimming were determined from the DNA. The table shows roughly 100,000 clones, with 80% to 85% occurring only once. Germline CDR1 is SGHAT and CDR2 is FQNNGV. The CDR3 spans 13 residues. V lost 2 bases to trimming and J lost 3 bases, with 8 bases between them.

The sequence came from a man older than 75 with acute or convalescent COVID-19. The sequenced material came from peripheral blood. The V gene is TRBV11-2, the J gene TRBJ2-7; weak D call: TRBD1 (6 bases). The CDR3 nucleotides are TGTGCCAGCAGCTTAACAGGGTACTACGAGCAGTACTTC. This codes for CASSLTGYYEQYF.